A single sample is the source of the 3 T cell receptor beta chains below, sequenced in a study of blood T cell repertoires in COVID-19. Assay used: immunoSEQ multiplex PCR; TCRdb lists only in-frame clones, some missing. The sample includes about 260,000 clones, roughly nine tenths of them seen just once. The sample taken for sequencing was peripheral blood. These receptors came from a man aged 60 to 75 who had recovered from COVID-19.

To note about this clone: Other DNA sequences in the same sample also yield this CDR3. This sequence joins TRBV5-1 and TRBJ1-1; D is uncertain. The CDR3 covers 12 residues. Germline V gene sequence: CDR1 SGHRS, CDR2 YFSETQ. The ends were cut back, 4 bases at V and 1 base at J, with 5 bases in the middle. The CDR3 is CASSPSNTEAFF. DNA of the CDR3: TGCGCCAGCAGCCCATCGAACACTGAAGCTTTCTTT.

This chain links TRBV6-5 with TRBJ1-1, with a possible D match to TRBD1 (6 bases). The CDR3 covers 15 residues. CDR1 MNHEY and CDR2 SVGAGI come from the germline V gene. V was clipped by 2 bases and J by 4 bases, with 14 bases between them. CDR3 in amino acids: CASSYDRDMSTEAFF. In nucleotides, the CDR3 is TGTGCCAGCAGTTACGACCGGGACATGAGCACTGAAGCTTTCTTT.

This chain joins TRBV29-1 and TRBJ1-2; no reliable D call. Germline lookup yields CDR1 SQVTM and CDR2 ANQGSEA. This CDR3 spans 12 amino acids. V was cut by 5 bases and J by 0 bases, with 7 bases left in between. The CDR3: CSVLDANYGYTF. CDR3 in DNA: TGCAGCGTTCTAGATGCTAACTATGGCTACACCTTC.